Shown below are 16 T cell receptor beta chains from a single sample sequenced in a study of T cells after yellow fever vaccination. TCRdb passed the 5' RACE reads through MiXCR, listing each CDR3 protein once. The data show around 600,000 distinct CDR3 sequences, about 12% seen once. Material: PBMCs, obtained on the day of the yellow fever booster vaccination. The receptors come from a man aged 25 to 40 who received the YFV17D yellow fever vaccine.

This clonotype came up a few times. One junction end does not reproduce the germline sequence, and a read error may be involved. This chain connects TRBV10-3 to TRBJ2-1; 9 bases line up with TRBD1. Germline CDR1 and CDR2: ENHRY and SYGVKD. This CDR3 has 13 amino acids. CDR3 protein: CANSRGTGNEQFF. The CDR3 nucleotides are TGTGCCAACAGTAGAGGGACAGGGAATGAGCAGTTCTTC.

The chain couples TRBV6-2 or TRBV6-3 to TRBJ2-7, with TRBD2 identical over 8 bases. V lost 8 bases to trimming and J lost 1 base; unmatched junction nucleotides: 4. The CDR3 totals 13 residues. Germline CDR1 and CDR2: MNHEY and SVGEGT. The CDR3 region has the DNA TGTGCCAGCGTCCTAGCGGGTTCCTACGAGCAGTACTTC. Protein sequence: CASVLAGSYEQYF.

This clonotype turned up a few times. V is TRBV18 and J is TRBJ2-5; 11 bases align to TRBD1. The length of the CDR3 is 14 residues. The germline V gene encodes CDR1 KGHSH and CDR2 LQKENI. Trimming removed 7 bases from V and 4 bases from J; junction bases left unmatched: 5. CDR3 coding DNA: TGTGCCAGCTTCCGGGACAGGGGGTCAGAGACCCAGTACTTC. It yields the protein CASFRDRGSETQYF.

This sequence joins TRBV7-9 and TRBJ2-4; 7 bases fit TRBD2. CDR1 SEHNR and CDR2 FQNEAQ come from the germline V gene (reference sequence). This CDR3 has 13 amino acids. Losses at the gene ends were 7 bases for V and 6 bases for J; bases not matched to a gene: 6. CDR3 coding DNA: TGTGCCAGCACCGAGAGCGGGACAAACATTCAGTACTTC. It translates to CASTESGTNIQYF.

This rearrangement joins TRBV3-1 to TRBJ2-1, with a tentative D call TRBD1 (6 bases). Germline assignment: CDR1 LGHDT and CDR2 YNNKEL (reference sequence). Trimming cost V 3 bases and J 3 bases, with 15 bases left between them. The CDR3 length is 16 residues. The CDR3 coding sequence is TGTGCCAGCAGCCACAGGGGAAGCGGATACTACAATGAGCAGTTCTTC. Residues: CASSHRGSGYYNEQFF.

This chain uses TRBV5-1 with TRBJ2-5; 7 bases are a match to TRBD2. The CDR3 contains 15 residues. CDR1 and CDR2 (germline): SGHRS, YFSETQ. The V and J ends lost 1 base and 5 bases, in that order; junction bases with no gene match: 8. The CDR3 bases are TGCGCCAGCAGCTTGTCGGGCGGGAGTAGTGAGACCCAGTACTTC. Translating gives CASSLSGGSSETQYF. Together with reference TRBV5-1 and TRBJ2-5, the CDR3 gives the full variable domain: KAGVTQTPRYLIKTRGQQVTLSCSPISGHRSVSWYQQTPGQGLQFLFEYFSETQRNKGNFPGRFSGRQFSNSRSEMNVSTLELGDSALYLCASSLSGGSSETQYFGPGTRLLVL.

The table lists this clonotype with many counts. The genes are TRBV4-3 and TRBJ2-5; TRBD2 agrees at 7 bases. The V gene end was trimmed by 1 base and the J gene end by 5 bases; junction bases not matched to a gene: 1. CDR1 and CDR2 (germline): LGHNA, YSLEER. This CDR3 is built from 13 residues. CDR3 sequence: CASSQGEGETQYF. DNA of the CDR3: TGCGCCAGCAGCCAAGGGGAGGGGGAGACCCAGTACTTC.

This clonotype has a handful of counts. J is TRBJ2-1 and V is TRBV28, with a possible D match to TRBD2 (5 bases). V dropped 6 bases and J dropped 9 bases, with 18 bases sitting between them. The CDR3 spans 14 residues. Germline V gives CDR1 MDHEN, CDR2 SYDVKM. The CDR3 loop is CASRLASNEGEQFF. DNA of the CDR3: TGTGCCAGCAGGTTGGCTAGTAATGAGGGTGAGCAGTTCTTC.

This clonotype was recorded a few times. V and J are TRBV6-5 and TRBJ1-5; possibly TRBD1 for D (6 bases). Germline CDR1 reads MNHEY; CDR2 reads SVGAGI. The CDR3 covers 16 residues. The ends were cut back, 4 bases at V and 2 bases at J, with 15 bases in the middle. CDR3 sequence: CASSSDQTGGNQPQHF. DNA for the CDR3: TGTGCCAGCAGTTCAGATCAGACAGGTGGCAATCAGCCCCAGCATTTT.

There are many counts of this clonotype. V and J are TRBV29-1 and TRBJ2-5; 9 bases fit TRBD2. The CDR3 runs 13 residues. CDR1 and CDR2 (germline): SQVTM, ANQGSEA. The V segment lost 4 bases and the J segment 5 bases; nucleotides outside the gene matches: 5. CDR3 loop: CSVVTSGGETQYF. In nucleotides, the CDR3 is TGCAGCGTTGTGACTAGCGGTGGGGAGACCCAGTACTTC.

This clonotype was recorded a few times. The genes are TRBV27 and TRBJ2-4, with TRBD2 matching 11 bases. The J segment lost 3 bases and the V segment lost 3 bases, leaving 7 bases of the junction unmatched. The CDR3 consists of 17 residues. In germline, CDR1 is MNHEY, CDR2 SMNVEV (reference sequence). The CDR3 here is CASSFLTSGKGKNIQYF. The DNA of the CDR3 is TGTGCCAGCAGTTTCCTGACTAGCGGGAAGGGCAAAAACATTCAGTACTTC.

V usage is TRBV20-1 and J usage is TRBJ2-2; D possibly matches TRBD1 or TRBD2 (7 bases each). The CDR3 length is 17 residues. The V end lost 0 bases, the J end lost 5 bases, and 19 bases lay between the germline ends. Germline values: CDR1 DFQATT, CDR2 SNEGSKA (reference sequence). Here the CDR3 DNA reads TGCAGTGCTAGAGACCCAGGGCGCAGGGGGGGAACCGGGGAGCTGTTTTTT. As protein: CSARDPGRRGGTGELFF.

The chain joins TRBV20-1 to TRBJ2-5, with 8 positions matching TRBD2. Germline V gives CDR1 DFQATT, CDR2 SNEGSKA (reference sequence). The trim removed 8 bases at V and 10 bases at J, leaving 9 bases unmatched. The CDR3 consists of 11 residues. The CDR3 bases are TGCAGTCTCGGGGGGGGAGGGGGCCAGTACTTC. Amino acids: CSLGGGGGQYF.

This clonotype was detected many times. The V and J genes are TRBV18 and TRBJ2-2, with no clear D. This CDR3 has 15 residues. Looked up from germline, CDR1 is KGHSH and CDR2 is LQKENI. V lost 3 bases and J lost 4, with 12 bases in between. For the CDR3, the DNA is TGTGCCAGCTCACCGACGACTTTATCCACCGGGGAGCTGTTTTTT. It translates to CASSPTTLSTGELFF.

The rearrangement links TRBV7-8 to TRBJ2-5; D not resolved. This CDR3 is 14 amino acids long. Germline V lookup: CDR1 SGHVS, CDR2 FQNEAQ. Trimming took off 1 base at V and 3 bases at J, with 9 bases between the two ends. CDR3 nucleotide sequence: TGTGCCAGCAGCTTAGTGCTGTTTAAAGAGACCCAGTACTTC. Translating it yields CASSLVLFKETQYF.

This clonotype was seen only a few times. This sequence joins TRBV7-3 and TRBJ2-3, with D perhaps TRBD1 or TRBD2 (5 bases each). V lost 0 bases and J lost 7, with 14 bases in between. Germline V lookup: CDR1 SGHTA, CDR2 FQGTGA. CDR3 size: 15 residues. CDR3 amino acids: CASSLTGTEAHTQYF. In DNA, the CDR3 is TGTGCCAGCAGCTTAACCGGGACCGAAGCCCATACGCAGTATTTT.